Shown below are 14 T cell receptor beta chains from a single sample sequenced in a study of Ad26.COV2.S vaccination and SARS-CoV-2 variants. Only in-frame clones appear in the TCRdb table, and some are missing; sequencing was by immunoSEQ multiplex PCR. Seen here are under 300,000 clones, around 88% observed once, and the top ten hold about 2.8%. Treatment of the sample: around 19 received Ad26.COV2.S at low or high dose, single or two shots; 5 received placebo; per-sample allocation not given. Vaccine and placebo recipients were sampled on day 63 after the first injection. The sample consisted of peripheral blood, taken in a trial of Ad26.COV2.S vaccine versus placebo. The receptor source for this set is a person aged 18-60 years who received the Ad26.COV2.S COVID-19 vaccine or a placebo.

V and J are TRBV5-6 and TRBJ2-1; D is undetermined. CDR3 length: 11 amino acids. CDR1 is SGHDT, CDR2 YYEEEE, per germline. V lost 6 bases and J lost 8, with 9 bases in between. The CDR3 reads CASIREYEQFF. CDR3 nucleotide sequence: TGTGCCAGCATCCGAGAGTATGAGCAGTTCTTC.

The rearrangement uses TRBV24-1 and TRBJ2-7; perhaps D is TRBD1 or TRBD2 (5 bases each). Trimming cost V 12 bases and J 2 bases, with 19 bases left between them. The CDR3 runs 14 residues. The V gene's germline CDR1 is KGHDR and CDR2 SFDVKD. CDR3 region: CAPRMGVPAYEQYF. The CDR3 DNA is TGTGCCCCGAGGATGGGGGTTCCGGCCTACGAGCAGTACTTC.

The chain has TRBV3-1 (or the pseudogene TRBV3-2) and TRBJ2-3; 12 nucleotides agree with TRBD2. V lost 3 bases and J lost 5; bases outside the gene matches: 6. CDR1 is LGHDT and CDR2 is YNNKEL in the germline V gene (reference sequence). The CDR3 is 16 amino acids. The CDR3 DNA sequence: TGTGCCAGCAGCCACCGACTAGCGGGAGCAATAGATACGCAGTATTTT. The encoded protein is CASSHRLAGAIDTQYF.

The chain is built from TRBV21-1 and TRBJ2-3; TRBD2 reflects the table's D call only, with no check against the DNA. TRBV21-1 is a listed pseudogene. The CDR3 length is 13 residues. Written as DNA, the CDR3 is TGTGCTAGCAGCAACAGCGGTCGCGATACGCAGTATTTT. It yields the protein CASSNSGRDTQYF.

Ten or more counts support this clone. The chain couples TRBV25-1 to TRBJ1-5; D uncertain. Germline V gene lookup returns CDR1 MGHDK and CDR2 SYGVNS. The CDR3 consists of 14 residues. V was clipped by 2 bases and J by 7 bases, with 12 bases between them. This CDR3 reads CASSEATVGQPQHF. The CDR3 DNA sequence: TGTGCCAGCAGTGAAGCTACAGTAGGGCAGCCCCAGCATTTT.

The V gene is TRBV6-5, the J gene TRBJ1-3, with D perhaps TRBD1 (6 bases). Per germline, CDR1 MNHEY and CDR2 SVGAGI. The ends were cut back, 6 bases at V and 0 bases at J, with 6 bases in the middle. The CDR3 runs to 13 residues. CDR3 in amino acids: CASRDSSGNTIYF. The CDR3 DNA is TGTGCCAGCAGGGACAGCTCTGGAAACACCATATATTTT.

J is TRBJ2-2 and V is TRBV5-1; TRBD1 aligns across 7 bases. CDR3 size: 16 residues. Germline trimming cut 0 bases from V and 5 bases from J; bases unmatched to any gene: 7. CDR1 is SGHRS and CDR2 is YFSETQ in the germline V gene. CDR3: CASSLEGAAGTGELFF. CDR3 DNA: TGCGCCAGCAGCTTGGAGGGGGCCGCAGGGACCGGGGAGCTGTTTTTT.

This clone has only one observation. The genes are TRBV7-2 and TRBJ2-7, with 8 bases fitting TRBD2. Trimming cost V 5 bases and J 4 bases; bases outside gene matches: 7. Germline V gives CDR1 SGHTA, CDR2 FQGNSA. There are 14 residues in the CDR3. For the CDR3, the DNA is TGTGCCAGCAGCCCGGGGGTAGCGGGATACGAGCAGTACGTC. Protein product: CASSPGVAGYEQYV.

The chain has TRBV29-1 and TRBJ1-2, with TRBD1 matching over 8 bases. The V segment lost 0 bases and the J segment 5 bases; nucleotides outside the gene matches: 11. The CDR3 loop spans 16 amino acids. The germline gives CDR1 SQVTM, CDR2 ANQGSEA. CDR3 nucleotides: TGCAGCGTTGAAGAAGGCGGTGACAGGGGCGCTTATGGCTACACCTTC. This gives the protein CSVEEGGDRGAYGYTF.

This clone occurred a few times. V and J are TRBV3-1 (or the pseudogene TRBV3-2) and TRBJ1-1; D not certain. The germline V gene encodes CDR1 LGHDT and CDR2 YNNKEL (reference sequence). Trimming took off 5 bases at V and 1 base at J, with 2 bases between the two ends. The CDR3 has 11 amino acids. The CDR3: CASSTNTEAFF. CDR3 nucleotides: TGTGCCAGCAGCACGAACACTGAAGCTTTCTTT.

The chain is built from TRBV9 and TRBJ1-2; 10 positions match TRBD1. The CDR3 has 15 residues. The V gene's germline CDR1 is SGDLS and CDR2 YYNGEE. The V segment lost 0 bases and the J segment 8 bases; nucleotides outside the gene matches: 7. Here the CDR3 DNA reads TGTGCCAGCAGCGTAGCCCCACGGGACAGGGGAGGCTACACCTTC. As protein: CASSVAPRDRGGYTF.

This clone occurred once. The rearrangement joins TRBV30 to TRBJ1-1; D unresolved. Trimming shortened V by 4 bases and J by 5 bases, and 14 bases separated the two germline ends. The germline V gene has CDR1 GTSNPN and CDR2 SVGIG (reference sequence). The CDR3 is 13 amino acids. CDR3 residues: CAWIPRPVTEAFF. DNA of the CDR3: TGTGCCTGGATCCCACGACCGGTGACTGAAGCTTTCTTT.

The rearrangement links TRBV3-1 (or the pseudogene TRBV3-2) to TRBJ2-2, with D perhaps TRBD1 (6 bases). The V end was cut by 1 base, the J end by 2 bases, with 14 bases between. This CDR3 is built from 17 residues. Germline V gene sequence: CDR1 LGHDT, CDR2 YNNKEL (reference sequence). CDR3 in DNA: TGTGCCAGCAGCCAAGGGACAGTTAACCGAAACACCGGGGAGCTGTTTTTT. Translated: CASSQGTVNRNTGELFF.

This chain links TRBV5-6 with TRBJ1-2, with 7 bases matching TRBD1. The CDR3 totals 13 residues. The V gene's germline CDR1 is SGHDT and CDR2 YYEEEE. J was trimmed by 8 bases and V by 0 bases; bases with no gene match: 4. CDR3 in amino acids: CASSLGQGRGYTF. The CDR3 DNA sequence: TGTGCCAGCAGCTTGGGACAGGGAAGGGGCTACACCTTC.